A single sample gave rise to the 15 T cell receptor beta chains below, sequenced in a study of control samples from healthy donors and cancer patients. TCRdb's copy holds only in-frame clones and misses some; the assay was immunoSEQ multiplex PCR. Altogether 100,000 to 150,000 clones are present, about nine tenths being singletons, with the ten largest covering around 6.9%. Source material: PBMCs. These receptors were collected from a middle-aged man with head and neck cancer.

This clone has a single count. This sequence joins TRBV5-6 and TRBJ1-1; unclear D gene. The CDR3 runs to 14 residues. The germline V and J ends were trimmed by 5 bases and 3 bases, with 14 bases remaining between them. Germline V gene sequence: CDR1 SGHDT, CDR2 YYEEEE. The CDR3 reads CASRSTGWHTEAFF. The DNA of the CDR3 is TGTGCCAGCAGATCGACTGGTTGGCACACTGAAGCTTTCTTT.

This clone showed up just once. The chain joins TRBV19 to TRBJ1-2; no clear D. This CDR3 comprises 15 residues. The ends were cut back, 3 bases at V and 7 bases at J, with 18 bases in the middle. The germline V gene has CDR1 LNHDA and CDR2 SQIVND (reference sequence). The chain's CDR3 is CASSIRLAGGLGYTF. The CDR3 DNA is TGTGCCAGTAGTATTCGACTAGCGGGAGGTCTTGGCTACACCTTC.

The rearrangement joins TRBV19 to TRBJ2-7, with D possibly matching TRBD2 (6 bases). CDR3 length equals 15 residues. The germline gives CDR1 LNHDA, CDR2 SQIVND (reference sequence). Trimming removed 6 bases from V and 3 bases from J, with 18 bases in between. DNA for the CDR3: TGTGCCAGTAGCACTACGACGCGGGGAATCTACGAGCAGTACTTC. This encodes CASSTTTRGIYEQYF.

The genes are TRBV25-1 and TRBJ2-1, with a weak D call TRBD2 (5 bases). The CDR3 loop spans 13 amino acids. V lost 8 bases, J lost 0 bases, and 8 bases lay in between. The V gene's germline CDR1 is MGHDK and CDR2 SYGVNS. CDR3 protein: CASGRASYNEQFF. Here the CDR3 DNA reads TGTGCCAGCGGGAGAGCCTCCTACAATGAGCAGTTCTTC.

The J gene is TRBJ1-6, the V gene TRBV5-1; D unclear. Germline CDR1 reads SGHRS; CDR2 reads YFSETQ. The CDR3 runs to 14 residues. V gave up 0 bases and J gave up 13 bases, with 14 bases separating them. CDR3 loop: CASSLVGASGPLHF. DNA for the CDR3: TGCGCCAGCAGCTTGGTAGGAGCCTCTGGCCCCCTCCACTTT.

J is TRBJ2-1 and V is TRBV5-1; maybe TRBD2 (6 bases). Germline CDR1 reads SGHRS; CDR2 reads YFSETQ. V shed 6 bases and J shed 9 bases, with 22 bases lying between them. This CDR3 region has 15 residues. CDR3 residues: CASTSLSVRAGEQFF. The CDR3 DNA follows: TGCGCCAGCACTTCACTTAGCGTCAGAGCGGGTGAGCAGTTCTTC.

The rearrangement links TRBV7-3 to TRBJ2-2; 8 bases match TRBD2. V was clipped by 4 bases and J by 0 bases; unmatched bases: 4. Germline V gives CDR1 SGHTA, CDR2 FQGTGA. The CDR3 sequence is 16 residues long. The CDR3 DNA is TGTGCCAGCAGCTCAAGGACTAGCCCGAACACCGGGGAGCTGTTTTTT. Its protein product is CASSSRTSPNTGELFF.

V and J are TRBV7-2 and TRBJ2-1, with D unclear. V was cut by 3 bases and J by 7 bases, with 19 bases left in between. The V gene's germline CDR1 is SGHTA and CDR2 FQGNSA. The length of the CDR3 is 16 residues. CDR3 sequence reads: CASSFGGARSGNEQFF. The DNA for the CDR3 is TGTGCCAGCAGCTTCGGTGGTGCCAGGTCGGGTAATGAGCAGTTCTTC. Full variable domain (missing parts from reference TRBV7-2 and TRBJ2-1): GAGVSQSPSNKVTEKGKDVELRCDPISGHTALYWYRQSLGQGLEFLIYFQGNSAPDKSGLPSDRFSAERTGGSVSTLTIQRTQQEDSAVYLCASSFGGARSGNEQFFGPGTRLTVL.

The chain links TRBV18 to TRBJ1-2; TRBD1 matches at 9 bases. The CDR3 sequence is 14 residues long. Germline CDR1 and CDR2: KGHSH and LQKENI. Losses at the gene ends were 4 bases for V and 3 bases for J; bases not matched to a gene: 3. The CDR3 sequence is CASSQTGGDYGYTF. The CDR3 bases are TGTGCCAGCTCACAAACAGGGGGCGACTATGGCTACACCTTC.

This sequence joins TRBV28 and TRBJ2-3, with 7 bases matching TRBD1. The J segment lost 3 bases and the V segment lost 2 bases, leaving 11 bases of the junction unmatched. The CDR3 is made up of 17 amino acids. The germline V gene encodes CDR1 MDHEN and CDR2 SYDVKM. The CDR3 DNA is TGTGCCAGCAGTTTAGATTTTGGGGCAGGGGGAACAGATACGCAGTATTTT. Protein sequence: CASSLDFGAGGTDTQYF.

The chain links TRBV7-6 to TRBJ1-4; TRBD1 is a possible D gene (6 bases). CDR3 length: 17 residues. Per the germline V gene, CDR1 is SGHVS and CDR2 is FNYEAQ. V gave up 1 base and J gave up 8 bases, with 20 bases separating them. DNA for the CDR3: TGTGCCAGCAGCTTAGGCGCCGGCGGGGAGGGGGGGGAAAAACTGTTTTTT. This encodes CASSLGAGGEGGEKLFF.

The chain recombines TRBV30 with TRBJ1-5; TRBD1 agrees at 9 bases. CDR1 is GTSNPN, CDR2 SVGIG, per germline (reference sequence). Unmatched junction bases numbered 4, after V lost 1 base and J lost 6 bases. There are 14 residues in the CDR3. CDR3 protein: CAWSEVTGGQPQHF. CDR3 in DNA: TGTGCCTGGAGTGAAGTGACAGGGGGTCAGCCCCAGCATTTT.

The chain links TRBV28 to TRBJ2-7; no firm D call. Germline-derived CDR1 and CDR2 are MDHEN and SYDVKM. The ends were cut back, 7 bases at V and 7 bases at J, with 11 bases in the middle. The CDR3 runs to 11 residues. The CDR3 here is CASTLEWEQYF. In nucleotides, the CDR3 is TGTGCCAGCACCCTCGAATGGGAGCAGTACTTC.

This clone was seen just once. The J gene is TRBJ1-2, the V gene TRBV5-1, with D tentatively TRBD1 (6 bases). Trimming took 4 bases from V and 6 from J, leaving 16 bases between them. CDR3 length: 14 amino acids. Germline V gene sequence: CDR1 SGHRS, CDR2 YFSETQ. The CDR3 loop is CASSPEGGADGYTF. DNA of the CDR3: TGCGCCAGCAGCCCGGAGGGGGGGGCAGATGGCTACACCTTC.

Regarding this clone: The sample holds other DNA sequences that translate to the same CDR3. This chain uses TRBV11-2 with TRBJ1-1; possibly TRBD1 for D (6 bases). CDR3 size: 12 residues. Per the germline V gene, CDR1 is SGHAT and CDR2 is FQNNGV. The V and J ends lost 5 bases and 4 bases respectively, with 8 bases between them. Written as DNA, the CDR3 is TGTGCCAGCAGCCTCAGGGGCACTGAAGCTTTCTTT. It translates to CASSLRGTEAFF.